This TCR beta chain was captured by sequencing in a study of blood T cell repertoires in COVID-19. Whole-study context: Samples of COVID-19 (acute and convalescent) were obtained from the United States, Italy and Spain.

V shed 7 bases and J 6 bases; nucleotides not matched to a gene: 9. The germline V gene encodes CDR1 MDHEN and CDR2 SYDVKM. This CDR3 region has 15 residues. This clone appeared a single time. Donors were grouped by their self-reported clinical history. As processed by the authors: Reference gene primers were amplified, and this amplification served to estimate nucleated cell counts. Sequenced by immunoSEQ multiplex PCR; TCRdb stores in-frame clones only, minus some. The V and J calls and the clone size are those of that table, but D and trimming were determined from the DNA. The data contain 250,000 to 350,000 clones, roughly nine tenths of them singletons.

This chain joins TRBV28 and TRBJ2-2, with TRBD1 matching 9 bases. This TCR was recovered from a woman in her 30s who had recovered from COVID-19. The sample was PBMCs or T cells enriched from blood (not recorded which). CDR3 DNA: TGTGCCAGCAAGGGGCGGGACAGGGTTTCCGGGGAGCTGTTTTTT. Protein: CASKGRDRVSGELFF.